The subject of this entry is one TCR beta chain. Measured with immunoSEQ multiplex PCR; TCRdb has only the in-frame clones, and not every one. The sample lists more than 30,000 clones, 85% to 95% occurring once. These data come from a study of T cell changes during pregnancy in multiple sclerosis. Deletions cut 0 bases from V and 4 bases from J, with 14 bases between. Germline V gives CDR1 MNHEY, CDR2 SVGAGI. The CDR3 runs to 16 residues. Sequenced input: PBMCs (not recorded whether the cells were cultured). V is TRBV6-5 and J is TRBJ2-3, with D perhaps matching TRBD2 (6 bases). The TCR was taken from a female donor with multiple sclerosis, enrolled in a pregnancy study. The CDR3 coding sequence is TGTGCCAGCAGTTACTCGGCTAGGAGGGGCTCAGATACGCAGTATTTT. This codes for CASSYSARRGSDTQYF.